Listed below are T cell receptor beta chains from one sample, sequenced in a study of response to subunit inactivated influenza vaccine. TCRdb independently ran MiXCR on the RT-PCR reads; one entry per CDR3 protein. This table has roughly 570,000 distinct CDR3 sequences, 13% to 15% appearing once. Sample: PBMCs from blood, taken 12 days after vaccination. Every receptor here comes from a man in his fifties or sixties who received an inactivated influenza vaccine. CDR3s include the opening cysteine and the closing phenylalanine or tryptophan. The order of the fields is clone size, J gene, V gene, D gene, CDR3 DNA, CDR3 protein. D genes are given only for firm matches. Clone size is given for some rows only: seen once, a few or many times, or a class if the clone is expanded.

>-|TRBJ1-1|TRBV5-1|-
TGCGCCAGCAGACGGGACATCCCCACTGAAGCTTTCTTT
CASRRDIPTEAFF
>-|TRBJ2-7|TRBV20-1|TRBD2
TGCAGTGCGCAGGGGACTAGCGGGAGGGGCTCCTACGAGCAGTACTTC
CSAQGTSGRGSYEQYF
>many|TRBJ2-2|TRBV12-3/TRBV12-4|TRBD2
TGTGCCAGCAGCTCGGGACTAGCGGGAGTTACCGGGGAGCTGTTTTTT
CASSSGLAGVTGELFF
>few|TRBJ2-1|TRBV2|-
TGTGCCAGCAGCCCTACAGGGTCGGCTGAGCAGTTCTTC
CASSPTGSAEQFF
>-|TRBJ2-7|TRBV7-9|TRBD1
TGTGCCAGCAGCTCACCGGGACAGGGGGCATTCGAGCAGTACTTC
CASSSPGQGAFEQYF
>many|TRBJ2-1|TRBV12-3/TRBV12-4|-
TGTGCCAGCAGTAAACGGACAACCACCTACAATGAGCAGTTCTTC
CASSKRTTTYNEQFF
>-|TRBJ1-2|TRBV14|-
TGTGCCAGCAGCAGGGGGTCAGGAGCCGCCTTCCAGCTTGGCTACACCTTC
CASSRGSGAAFQLGYTF
>many|TRBJ1-1|TRBV29-1|-
TGCAGCGTTGATCAGGGGACAGCTTTCTTT
CSVDQGTAFF
>many|TRBJ2-7|TRBV7-2|-
TGTGCCAGCAGCTCCAGAGGGGGCTACGAGCAGTACTTC
CASSSRGGYEQYF
>many|TRBJ2-5|TRBV5-1|-
TGCGCCAGCAGCTTGGTATTCAGTCGCCAAGAGACCCAGTACTTC
CASSLVFSRQETQYF
>few|TRBJ2-1|TRBV20-1|TRBD2
TGCAGTGCTTCTAGCGGGGGGGGTTACAATGAGCAGTTCTTC
CSASSGGGYNEQFF
>many|TRBJ1-2|TRBV4-3|TRBD1
TGCGCCAGCAGCTCGGCAGGGGGCGGCTATGGCTACACCTTC
CASSSAGGGYGYTF
>few|TRBJ2-3|TRBV7-2|TRBD2
TGTGCCAGCAGCTTAGGGCTAGCGGGAGGGATAGATACGCAGTATTTT
CASSLGLAGGIDTQYF
>-|TRBJ1-5|TRBV3-1|-
TGTGCCAGCAGCCCCACAGGTTTATTAGGGAATCAGCCCCAGCATTTT
CASSPTGLLGNQPQHF
>-|TRBJ1-5|TRBV5-5|-
TGTGCCAGCAGCCACATGGGGGGCTCCAATCAGCCCCAGCATTTT
CASSHMGGSNQPQHF
>few|TRBJ2-7|TRBV7-2|-
TGTGCCAGCAGCTTAGCGGGGCCCCACGAGCAGTACTTC
CASSLAGPHEQYF
>few|TRBJ2-7|TRBV7-2|-
TGTGCCAGCAGGTCGGGGGAGGACCCCTCCTACGAGCAGTACTTC
CASRSGEDPSYEQYF
>-|TRBJ2-7|TRBV12-3/TRBV12-4|TRBD2
TGTGCCAGCAGTTTCGCGGGGGGGCGGAACGAGCAGTACTTC
CASSFAGGRNEQYF
>many|TRBJ2-1|TRBV5-1|-
TGCGCCAGCAGCTTGGAAGGGGGGAATGAGCAGTTCTTC
CASSLEGGNEQFF
>-|TRBJ2-3|TRBV15|-
TGTGCCACCAGACCTACAAGCACAGATACGCAGTATTTT
CATRPTSTDTQYF
>many|TRBJ2-5|TRBV12-3/TRBV12-4|TRBD2
TGTGCCAGCACCGATGGACTAGCGGGGGATAAAGAGACCCAGTACTTC
CASTDGLAGDKETQYF
>-|TRBJ2-3|TRBV12-3/TRBV12-4|-
TGTGCCAGCAGTTTAGTTGGCAGGGTTACAGATACGCAGTATTTT
CASSLVGRVTDTQYF
>many|TRBJ2-7|TRBV7-2|TRBD2
TGTGCCAGCAGCTTAGCGGGCGGGGGGGGATCCTACGAGCAGTACTTC
CASSLAGGGGSYEQYF
>few|TRBJ1-2|TRBV12-3/TRBV12-4|-
TGTGCCAGCAGTTTCCCCACGAACTATGGCTACACCTTC
CASSFPTNYGYTF
>-|TRBJ2-1|TRBV6-2/TRBV6-3|TRBD1
TGTGCCAGCAGAAGATCCGGGACAGGGTCCTACAATGAGCAGTTCTTC
CASRRSGTGSYNEQFF
>once|TRBJ2-1|TRBV5-1|-
TGCGCCAGCAGCTTGTGGGGGCCTTACAATGAGCAGTTCTTC
CASSLWGPYNEQFF
>-|TRBJ2-5|TRBV29-1|TRBD2
TGCAGCGGTAGCGGGGGCCCCCAAGAGACCCAGTACTTC
CSGSGGPQETQYF
>few|TRBJ2-3|TRBV11-2|TRBD2
TGTGCCAGCAGCTTGAGACTAGCGGGAGCCTTCCCAGATACGCAGTATTTT
CASSLRLAGAFPDTQYF
>few|TRBJ2-3|TRBV2|-
TGTGCCAGCAGTGAACTCTTAGATACGCAGTATTTT
CASSELLDTQYF
>few|TRBJ2-1|TRBV4-1|TRBD1
TGCGCCAGCAGCCCCAGTCAGGGGGCTTACAATGAGCAGTTCTTC
CASSPSQGAYNEQFF
>few|TRBJ1-2|TRBV2|-
TGTGCCAGCAGTGACAGTAGCGATGGCTACACCTTC
CASSDSSDGYTF
>-|TRBJ2-1|TRBV4-1|-
TGCGCCAGCAGCCAAGTTACCCTTGGCTACAATGAGCAGTTCTTC
CASSQVTLGYNEQFF
>many|TRBJ2-4|TRBV12-3/TRBV12-4|-
TGTGCCAGCAGTTTAGCCGTTGCGGGGGCCCGGGCCAAAAACATTCAGTACTTC
CASSLAVAGARAKNIQYF
>-|TRBJ2-1|TRBV7-6|TRBD2
TGTGCCAGCAGCGCGGGTGGGCTAGCGGACCCATACAATGAGCAGTTCTTC
CASSAGGLADPYNEQFF
>-|TRBJ2-1|TRBV7-6|-
TGTGCCAGCAGCTTAGCCGGGGAGTACTACAATGAGCAGTTCTTC
CASSLAGEYYNEQFF
>-|TRBJ2-5|TRBV5-1|TRBD1
TGCGCCAGCAGCTACAAAGCACAGGGGGCGAGGGAGACCCAGTACTTC
CASSYKAQGARETQYF
>-|TRBJ1-1|TRBV6-5|-
TGTGCCAGCAGTTACTCGATCACGGCACACACTGAAGCTTTCTTT
CASSYSITAHTEAFF
>-|TRBJ2-1|TRBV30|TRBD1
TGTGCCTGGAGTGTATTTATGGGACAGGGGGGTAACAATGAGCAGTTCTTC
CAWSVFMGQGGNNEQFF
>few|TRBJ2-7|TRBV6-5|TRBD2
TGTGCCAGCAGTTCCCGGACTAGCGGGAGCGACGAGCAGTACTTC
CASSSRTSGSDEQYF
>-|TRBJ2-5|TRBV9|TRBD1
TGTGCCAGCAGCGCGGGACAGGGGGTAGCAGAGACCCAGTACTTC
CASSAGQGVAETQYF
>many|TRBJ1-6|TRBV12-3/TRBV12-4|-
TGTGCCAGCAGTTTAAATGGGCAGCCCCTCCACTTT
CASSLNGQPLHF
>many|TRBJ1-2|TRBV12-3/TRBV12-4|-
TGTGCCAGCAGTCCGGGGGGACTGCCTTGGAGCTACACCTTC
CASSPGGLPWSYTF
>few|TRBJ2-7|TRBV12-3/TRBV12-4|TRBD2
TGTGCCAGTTCGGACGGACTAGCACTCTACGAGCAGTACTTC
CASSDGLALYEQYF